Listed below are T cell receptor beta chains from one sample, sequenced in a study of shared clonotypes between healthy human individuals. Method: immunoSEQ multiplex PCR; TCRdb's copy keeps in-frame clones and lacks some. The data show 400,000 to 600,000 clones, around 95% seen once. The sample taken for sequencing was naive CD4+ T cells sorted from blood. These receptors originate from a woman in her 30s in good health. Each CDR3 is given with its conserved first and last residue. D genes are given only for firm matches. The size field is filled for only some rows; it gives once, few, many or a size class.

TRBV27,TRBD1,-,TRBJ1-1,TGTGCCAGCAGTTTGACAGGGGGCACTGAAGCTTTCTTT,CASSLTGGTEAFF
TRBV11-2,-,-,TRBJ2-7,TGTGCCAGCAGCTCCGGGATCCTCTCCTACGAGCAGTACTTC,CASSSGILSYEQYF
TRBV28,-,-,TRBJ1-5,TGTGCCAGCAGGTCGGGACAAACCCGGGGATCGCCCCAGCATTTT,CASRSGQTRGSPQHF
TRBV6-6,-,-,TRBJ2-3,TGTGCCAGCAGCACTCCGGGGGATACGCAGTATTTT,CASSTPGDTQYF
TRBV2,TRBD2,-,TRBJ2-1,TGTGCCAGCAGTAAACTAGCGGGGATTGATGAGCAGTTCTTC,CASSKLAGIDEQFF
TRBV5-1,-,few,TRBJ2-2,TGCGCCAGCAGCTTGGTCGGTGGGAGCCTGTCCGGGGAGCTGTTTTTT,CASSLVGGSLSGELFF
TRBV9,-,-,TRBJ2-7,TGTGCCAGCACCCTTAGGGAGATGACCTACGAGCAGTACTTC,CASTLREMTYEQYF
TRBV7-9,-,-,TRBJ2-5,TGTGCCAGCAGCCCCGGGGCCTTCCAAGAGACCCAGTACTTC,CASSPGAFQETQYF
TRBV28,-,once,TRBJ2-7,TGTGCCAGCAGTTTTTTGGGGGTCACGCACTTC,CASSFLGVTHF
TRBV28,-,-,TRBJ1-4,TGTGCCAGCAGTCCAATTTCAAGTTCCGGAACTGAAAAACTGTTTTTT,CASSPISSSGTEKLFF
TRBV28,TRBD2,-,TRBJ2-3,TGTGCCAGCAGATCGGGCCGACTAGCGGGGAGCACAGATACGCAGTATTTT,CASRSGRLAGSTDTQYF
TRBV27,-,-,TRBJ1-5,TGTGCCAGCCGAGGCCAATATAGCAATCAGCCCCAGCATTTT,CASRGQYSNQPQHF
TRBV6-5,-,-,TRBJ1-3,TGTGCCAGCAGTCAAGGAGGGCATGGAAACACCATATATTTT,CASSQGGHGNTIYF
TRBV4-1,TRBD2,-,TRBJ2-7,TGCGCCAGCAGCCAAGATCGGACGGGAGGATACGAGCAGTACTTC,CASSQDRTGGYEQYF
TRBV2,TRBD1,-,TRBJ1-5,TGTGCCAGCAGTGACAGGACAGGGAATCAGCCCCAGCATTTT,CASSDRTGNQPQHF
TRBV2,TRBD2,-,TRBJ2-7,TGTGCCAGCACCCCTTTTTTAGCGGGAGCGGGCGAGCAGTACTTC,CASTPFLAGAGEQYF
TRBV6-1,-,-,TRBJ2-7,TGTGCCAGCAGTGCGGTAGGACAGTCCCGCTCCTACGAGCAGTACTTC,CASSAVGQSRSYEQYF